The rows below give T cell receptor beta chains drawn from one sample of a study of cytomegalovirus exposure and HLA in healthy donors. Data came from immunoSEQ multiplex PCR; TCRdb stores just in-frame clones and leaves some out. The sample comprises some 320,000 clones, about nine tenths of which are singletons, and approximately 1.2% rests with the top ten. The specimen sequenced was PBMCs. The receptors here all came from a woman younger than 45 in good health and CMV-seropositive. CDR3s include the opening cysteine and the closing phenylalanine or tryptophan. The order of the fields is J gene, V gene, D gene, CDR3 protein, CDR3 DNA. D genes are given only for firm matches.

TRBJ2-5 | TRBV5-1 | . | CASSFNGNQETQYF | TGCGCCAGCAGCTTCAACGGGAACCAAGAGACCCAGTACTTC
TRBJ2-3 | TRBV18 | . | CASSPSQSTDTQYF | TGTGCCAGCTCACCAAGCCAGAGCACAGATACGCAGTATTTT
TRBJ2-7 | TRBV27 | . | CASSPQWLTYEQYF | TGTGCCAGCAGTCCGCAATGGTTGACCTACGAGCAGTACTTC
TRBJ2-5 | TRBV10-3 | . | CAILDQETQYF | TGTGCCATCCTCGATCAAGAGACCCAGTACTTC
TRBJ2-1 | TRBV7-3 | TRBD2 | CASSREAGIYNEQFF | TGTGCCAGCAGCCGGGAAGCGGGAATCTACAATGAGCAGTTCTTC
TRBJ2-3 | TRBV4-1 | . | CASSQEVSSEGTDTQYF | TGCGCCAGCAGCCAAGAGGTGTCTAGCGAGGGCACAGATACGCAGTATTTT
TRBJ2-2 | TRBV11-3 | TRBD2 | CASSLGGGLTGELFF | TGTGCCAGCAGCTTAGGCGGGGGGCTCACCGGGGAGCTGTTTTTT
TRBJ2-6 | TRBV28 | . | CASSPLGKSGANVLTF | TGTGCCAGCAGTCCTTTGGGAAAATCCGGGGCCAACGTCCTGACTTTC
TRBJ2-6 | TRBV7-3 | . | CASSLMGGQYSGANVLTF | TGTGCCAGCAGCTTAATGGGGGGACAATACTCTGGGGCCAACGTCCTGACTTTC
TRBJ2-7 | TRBV5-4 | TRBD1 | CASSLGQGGYEQYF | TGTGCCAGCAGCTTGGGACAGGGGGGGTACGAGCAGTACTTC
TRBJ2-7 | TRBV6-6 | . | CASSSIASSYEQYF | TGTGCCAGCAGTTCAATAGCGAGCTCCTACGAGCAGTACTTC
TRBJ2-7 | TRBV30 | . | CAWRTDYEQYF | TGTGCCTGGAGGACTGACTACGAGCAGTACTTC
TRBJ1-4 | TRBV7-9 | TRBD1 | CASSFAGQGGEKLFF | TGTGCCAGCAGCTTCGCGGGACAGGGAGGGGAAAAACTGTTTTTT